What follows is one TCR beta chain and its context. Its matching antigen is unknown. These data originate in a study of type 1 and type 2 diabetes patients. The study's findings and limits: Type 2 diabetes patients had few highly-expanded CD4+ clones, median one.

The PCR template was genomic DNA. Multiplex PCR with 30 forward and 13 reverse primers amplified the TCR beta CDR3. TCRdb re-called the multiplex PCR reads through MiXCR, storing one row per CDR3 protein. The sample includes about 250,000 distinct CDR3 sequences, roughly 50% of them seen just once. Each participant gave 8 to 10 milliliters of peripheral blood. This CDR3 contains 14 residues. Germline lookup yields CDR1 ENHRY and CDR2 SYGVKD. V was cut by 0 bases and J by 9 bases, with 12 bases left in between. V usage is TRBV10-3 and J usage is TRBJ2-1, with TRBD2 as a possible D gene (5 bases). Sequenced material: peripheral blood mononuclear cells (PBMCs). This receptor was taken from a man between 18 and 35 years old with type 2 diabetes. This CDR3 is CAISESSGLVEQFF. The CDR3 DNA reads as TGTGCCATCAGTGAGTCTTCGGGATTGGTTGAGCAGTTCTTC.